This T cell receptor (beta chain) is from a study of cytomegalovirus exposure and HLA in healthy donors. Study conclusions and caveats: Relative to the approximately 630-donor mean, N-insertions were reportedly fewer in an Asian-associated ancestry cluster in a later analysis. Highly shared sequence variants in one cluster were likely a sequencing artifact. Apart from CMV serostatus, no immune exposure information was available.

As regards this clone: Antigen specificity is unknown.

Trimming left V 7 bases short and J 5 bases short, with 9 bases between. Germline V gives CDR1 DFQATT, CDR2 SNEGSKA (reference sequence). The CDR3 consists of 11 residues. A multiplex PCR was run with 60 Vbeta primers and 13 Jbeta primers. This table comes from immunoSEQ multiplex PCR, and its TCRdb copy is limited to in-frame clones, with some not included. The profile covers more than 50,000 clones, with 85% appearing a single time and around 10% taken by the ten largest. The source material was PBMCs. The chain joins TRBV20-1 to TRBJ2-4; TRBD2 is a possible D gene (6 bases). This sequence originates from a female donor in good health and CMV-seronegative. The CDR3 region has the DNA TGCAGTGGGGGGGAGGAAAACATTCAGTACTTC. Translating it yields CSGGEENIQYF.